The T cell receptor (beta chain) described here comes from a study of OX40 agonist ivuxolimab in advanced cancers. Across the whole study: Each dose-escalation patient presented with hepatocellular carcinoma, melanoma, renal cell or head and neck cancer.

Study-level findings and limits: Clonal expansion from baseline to week 6 occurred in both CD4+ and CD8+ T cells.

Germline V CDR1 and CDR2: ENHRY, SYGVKD. The CDR3 covers 14 residues. V was cut by 11 bases and J by 0 bases, with 14 bases left in between. Concerning this clone itself: Its antigen is not known.

Assay used: immunoSEQ multiplex PCR; TCRdb lists only in-frame clones, some missing. The sample holds roughly 92,000 clones, roughly 80% seen once. This sample comprised CD4+ or CD8+ T cells sorted from blood, obtained in a trial of the OX40 agonist ivuxolimab. This TCR came from an adult with an advanced solid tumor such as melanoma, head and neck, liver or kidney cancer. This rearrangement joins TRBV10-3 to TRBJ1-3; no reliable D call. Written as DNA, the CDR3 is TGTGCCGCCTCGGACCGGTACTCTGGAAACACCATATATTTT. Protein: CAASDRYSGNTIYF.